A single sample is the source of the 24 T cell receptor beta chains below, sequenced in a study of CD8 T cells in ankylosing spondylitis. One entry per CDR3 protein results from TCRdb running MiXCR on the 5' RACE reads. This sample yields 200,000 to 250,000 distinct CDR3 sequences, of which 20% to 30% are seen a single time; under 7% belongs to the top ten. The sample comprised blood, either unsorted or a sorted T cell fraction (not recorded which). The receptors shown here come from a male donor with ankylosing spondylitis or in good health (not recorded which).

Ten or more counts support this clonotype. The chain combines TRBV5-1 with TRBJ2-1; TRBD1 agrees at 7 bases. The V gene's germline CDR1 is SGHRS and CDR2 YFSETQ. Trimming cost V 2 bases and J 4 bases; bases outside gene matches: 6. The CDR3 consists of 15 residues. CDR3 DNA: TGCGCCAGCAGCTTACAGGGGAAACAATACAATGAGCAGTTCTTC. Amino acids: CASSLQGKQYNEQFF. Based on the CDR3 plus reference TRBV5-1 and TRBJ2-1, the full variable domain is KAGVTQTPRYLIKTRGQQVTLSCSPISGHRSVSWYQQTPGQGLQFLFEYFSETQRNKGNFPGRFSGRQFSNSRSEMNVSTLELGDSALYLCASSLQGKQYNEQFFGPGTRLTVL.

Comments on this clonotype: A much larger clone differs from this one at a single base, so this may be a read error. This rearrangement joins TRBV12-3 or TRBV12-4 to TRBJ2-5; TRBD1 agrees at 7 bases. The CDR3 totals 14 residues. After removal of 6 bases from V and 1 base from J, the junction contained 5 bases not matched to a gene. CDR3 in amino acids: CASRSQGTQETQYF. CDR3 nucleotides: TGTGCCAGCAGGTCACAGGGGACCCAAGAGACCCAGTACTTC.

The table lists this clonotype with a few counts. The V call is TRBV20-1, the J call TRBJ2-2; maybe TRBD2 (6 bases). Germline V gives CDR1 DFQATT, CDR2 SNEGSKA (reference sequence). V lost 2 bases and J 0 bases, leaving 7 bases between the germline ends. The CDR3 sequence is 14 residues long. Here the CDR3 DNA reads TGCAGTGCTAGAACGGGAGCGAACACCGGGGAGCTGTTTTTT. This translates into CSARTGANTGELFF.

This clonotype was counted at least ten times. DNA for the CDR3: TGTGCCAGCTCACGGGGGTCAGGGAGCACTGAAGCTTTCTTT. It is translated as CASSRGSGSTEAFF. V gene TRBV18 combines with J gene TRBJ1-1; TRBD1 might be the D (5 bases). Deletions cut 4 bases from V and 4 bases from J, with 13 bases between. CDR1 and CDR2 (germline): KGHSH, LQKENI. This CDR3 is 14 amino acids long.

The chain is built from TRBV29-1 and TRBJ2-5, with 12 bases that match TRBD1. The V segment lost 4 bases and the J segment 4 bases; nucleotides outside the gene matches: 7. Germline lookup yields CDR1 SQVTM and CDR2 ANQGSEA. This CDR3 spans 15 amino acids. The CDR3 loop is CSVGRDRGRGETQYF. The CDR3 region has the DNA TGCAGCGTTGGCCGGGACAGGGGGCGCGGAGAGACCCAGTACTTC.

This clonotype was seen ten or more times. The J gene is TRBJ2-4, the V gene TRBV20-1; 7 bases align to TRBD2. With 5 bases clipped from V and 0 bases from J, the junction kept 7 bases outside the gene matches. Looked up from germline, CDR1 is DFQATT and CDR2 is SNEGSKA (reference sequence). This CDR3 has 15 amino acids. CDR3 coding DNA: TGCAGTGCTGGGGGGGAGTGGGTAGCCAAAAACATTCAGTACTTC. Protein: CSAGGEWVAKNIQYF.

Only a few counts were recorded for this clonotype. This chain links TRBV20-1 with TRBJ2-4, with D tentatively TRBD1 (5 bases). Germline V gene sequence: CDR1 DFQATT, CDR2 SNEGSKA (reference sequence). Trimming took 4 bases from V and 1 from J, leaving 14 bases between them. This CDR3 has 15 residues. CDR3 DNA sequence: TGCAGTGCTACGAGCAGGGTCTTTGCCAAAAACATTCAGTACTTC. It codes for CSATSRVFAKNIQYF.

As concerns this clonotype: One base away lies a much larger clone, so this may be a sequencing read error. The chain is built from TRBV12-3 or TRBV12-4 and TRBJ2-7, with D hard to call. V lost 2 bases and J 3 bases, leaving 5 bases between the germline ends. CDR3 length: 12 residues. CDR3 in amino acids: CASSLRYYEQYF. The CDR3, as DNA: TGTGCCAGCAGTTTAAGGTACTACGAGCAGTACTTC.

This clonotype was seen repeatedly, ten times or more. V is TRBV10-3 and J is TRBJ2-1, with D hard to call. This CDR3 has 14 amino acids. CDR1 ENHRY and CDR2 SYGVKD come from the germline V gene. V was trimmed by 0 bases and J by 8 bases, leaving 11 bases between them. Here the CDR3 DNA reads TGTGCCATCAGTGAGTCGGATTTCCCTGATGAGCAGTTCTTC. Its protein product is CAISESDFPDEQFF.

The chain has TRBV6-5 and TRBJ2-2, with TRBD2 matching over 8 bases. After removal of 2 bases from V and 5 bases from J, the junction contained 7 bases not matched to a gene. The CDR3 length is 16 residues. CDR1 MNHEY and CDR2 SVGAGI come from the germline V gene. The CDR3 here is CASSYLRPSGTGELFF. Here the CDR3 DNA reads TGTGCCAGCAGTTACCTCCGGCCTAGCGGGACCGGGGAGCTGTTTTTT.

This clonotype was counted ten times or more. The chain uses TRBV20-1 and TRBJ2-7; D not resolved. The ends were cut back, 0 bases at V and 6 bases at J, with 12 bases in the middle. The CDR3 runs to 13 residues. The germline CDR1 and CDR2 sequences are DFQATT and SNEGSKA (reference sequence). As DNA, the CDR3 is TGCAGTGCTAGAGAGGGCGGAGTTCGCGAGCAGTACTTC. Protein: CSAREGGVREQYF.

Many counts were recorded for this clonotype. The rearrangement uses TRBV12-3 or TRBV12-4 and TRBJ1-1, with D hard to call. With 3 bases removed from V and 1 base from J, the gap between germline ends came to 9 bases. CDR3 length equals 14 residues. The DNA of the CDR3 is TGTGCCAGCAGTTTCATGGAGGAGAACACTGAAGCTTTCTTT. It specifies CASSFMEENTEAFF.

V is TRBV20-1 and J is TRBJ2-7; no clear D. V was cut by 4 bases and J by 2 bases, with 9 bases left in between. The CDR3 consists of 12 residues. The germline V gene has CDR1 DFQATT and CDR2 SNEGSKA (reference sequence). CDR3 residues: CSATDVAYEQYF. As DNA, the CDR3 is TGCAGTGCTACGGACGTTGCCTACGAGCAGTACTTC.

This sequence joins TRBV5-1 and TRBJ2-1, with 12 nucleotides matching TRBD2. Germline CDR1 and CDR2: SGHRS and YFSETQ. The CDR3 totals 15 residues. The J segment lost 4 bases and the V segment lost 7 bases, leaving 6 bases of the junction unmatched. CDR3: CASCAGTSGYNEQFF. The CDR3 DNA reads TGCGCCAGCTGTGCCGGGACTAGCGGGTACAATGAGCAGTTCTTC.

The chain links TRBV5-6 to TRBJ1-6, with 7 nucleotides matching TRBD1. V shed 5 bases and J 7 bases; nucleotides not matched to a gene: 9. The germline CDR1 and CDR2 sequences are SGHDT and YYEEEE. This CDR3 contains 15 residues. The CDR3 is CASSSLGQLNSPLHF. The DNA for the CDR3 is TGTGCCAGCAGTTCATTGGGACAGCTAAATTCACCCCTCCACTTT.

The CDR3 DNA is TGCAGTGCTAGATTAGCGGGGAGATACAATGAGCAGTTCTTC. It specifies CSARLAGRYNEQFF. The V and J genes are TRBV20-1 and TRBJ2-1, with TRBD2 identical over 8 bases. The germline CDR1 and CDR2 sequences are DFQATT and SNEGSKA (reference sequence). J lost 4 bases, V lost 2 bases, and 4 bases had no gene match. This CDR3 spans 14 amino acids.

The chain is built from TRBV10-3 and TRBJ1-1; no firm D call. The V end lost 7 bases, the J end lost 3 bases, and 15 bases lay between the germline ends. The CDR3 has 14 amino acids. CDR1 is ENHRY, CDR2 SYGVKD, per germline. CDR3 DNA sequence: TGTGCCATCACCAATGGAGGGTTTGACACTGAAGCTTTCTTT. This translates into CAITNGGFDTEAFF.

The J gene is TRBJ2-1, the V gene TRBV27; tentative D call: TRBD2 (6 bases). This CDR3 is built from 13 residues. Trimming left V 7 bases short and J 7 bases short, with 14 bases between. Germline V lookup: CDR1 MNHEY, CDR2 SMNVEV (reference sequence). The CDR3 reads CASKEGGGNEQFF. The DNA of the CDR3 is TGTGCCAGCAAAGAGGGTGGGGGGAATGAGCAGTTCTTC.

This clonotype was picked up many times. The V and J genes are TRBV5-1 and TRBJ2-5, with 12 bases lining up with TRBD2. Per germline, CDR1 SGHRS and CDR2 YFSETQ. The V and J ends lost 0 bases and 0 bases, in that order; junction bases with no gene match: 0. The CDR3 length is 16 residues. CDR3 loop: CASSLGTSGNQETQYF. Written as DNA, the CDR3 is TGCGCCAGCAGCTTGGGGACTAGCGGGAACCAAGAGACCCAGTACTTC.

The rearrangement links TRBV9 to TRBJ2-1, with D perhaps TRBD2 (6 bases). Deletions cut 4 bases from V and 3 bases from J, with 14 bases between. Germline V gene lookup returns CDR1 SGDLS and CDR2 YYNGEE. This CDR3 has 15 residues. The chain's CDR3 is CASSFSGEFYNEQFF. The CDR3 DNA follows: TGTGCCAGCAGCTTTAGCGGTGAATTCTACAATGAGCAGTTCTTC.

This clonotype was seen a handful of times. The chain recombines TRBV20-1 with TRBJ2-5, with 8 bases fitting TRBD2. Germline V gene sequence: CDR1 DFQATT, CDR2 SNEGSKA (reference sequence). The CDR3 totals 16 residues. V dropped 2 bases and J dropped 1; count of bases not matched to a gene: 9. CDR3 residues: CSARSELADRQETQYF. The CDR3 region has the DNA TGCAGTGCTAGATCGGAACTAGCGGACCGCCAAGAGACCCAGTACTTC.

This clonotype has at least ten counts. This chain connects TRBV4-2 to TRBJ1-4; 8 bases are shared with TRBD1. Looked up from germline, CDR1 is LGHNA and CDR2 is YNFKEQ. This CDR3 spans 14 amino acids. J gave up 8 bases and V 2 bases, and 4 bases lay outside the gene matches. The CDR3 loop is CASSQQGADEKLFF. The CDR3 DNA is TGTGCCAGCAGCCAACAGGGGGCGGACGAAAAACTGTTTTTT.

The genes are TRBV19 and TRBJ1-2; D is unclear. The CDR3 sequence is 15 residues long. The V end lost 0 bases, the J end lost 4 bases, and 12 bases lay between the germline ends. The germline V gene encodes CDR1 LNHDA and CDR2 SQIVND (reference sequence). The CDR3 is CASSIDHAASYGYTF. Written as DNA, the CDR3 is TGTGCCAGTAGTATAGATCACGCGGCGAGCTATGGCTACACCTTC.

This clonotype was observed at least ten times. The chain uses TRBV12-3 or TRBV12-4 and TRBJ2-7; D remains ambiguous. The CDR3 sequence is 14 residues long. The V and J ends lost 6 bases and 2 bases respectively, with 14 bases between them. The CDR3: CASSRSLVAYEQYF. CDR3 coding DNA: TGTGCCAGCAGCCGATCTTTAGTTGCCTACGAGCAGTACTTC.